The text below deals with one TCR beta chain. Per the original data handling: Cell counts per sample came from amplifying reference gene primers. Measured with immunoSEQ multiplex PCR; TCRdb has only the in-frame clones, and not every one. That table gives V, J and clone size, and the DNA gave D and trimming. The sample yields roughly 100,000 clones, just under 85% seen once. The data were taken from a study of blood T cell repertoires in COVID-19. Across the whole study: COVID-19 samples collected from the United States, Italy and Spain covered acute and convalescent phases. T cells, B-cell-depleted T cells, or PBMCs provided the cDNA or gDNA that served as material.

Specimen: peripheral blood. The TCR comes from a woman older than 75 with active or convalescent COVID-19.

CDR3 nucleotides: TGTGCCAGAAGCTTGGCCGGGGGGCTTGGCACTGAAGCTTTCTTT. This encodes CARSLAGGLGTEAFF. The rearrangement links TRBV5-3 to TRBJ1-1; tentatively, D is TRBD1 (6 bases). TRBV5-3 is an open reading frame, and its role is uncertain. Trimming took 0 bases from V and 4 from J, leaving 13 bases between them. The CDR3 spans 15 residues.